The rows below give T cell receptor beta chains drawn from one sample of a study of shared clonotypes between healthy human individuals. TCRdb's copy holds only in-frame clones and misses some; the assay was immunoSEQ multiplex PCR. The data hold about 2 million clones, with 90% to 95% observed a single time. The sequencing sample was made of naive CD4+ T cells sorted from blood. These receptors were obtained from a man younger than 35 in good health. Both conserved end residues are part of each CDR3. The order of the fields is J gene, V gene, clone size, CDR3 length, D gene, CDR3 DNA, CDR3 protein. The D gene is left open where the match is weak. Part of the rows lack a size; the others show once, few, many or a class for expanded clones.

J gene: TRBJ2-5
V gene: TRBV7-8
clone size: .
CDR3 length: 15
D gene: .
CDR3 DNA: TGTGCCAGCAGCTTACGGCCGCAGAGGGGAGAGACCCAGTACTTC
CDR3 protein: CASSLRPQRGETQYF

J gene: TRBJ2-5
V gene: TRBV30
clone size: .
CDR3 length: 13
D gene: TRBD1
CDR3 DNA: TGTGCCTGGAAACAGGGGGCGTGGGAGACCCAGTACTTC
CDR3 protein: CAWKQGAWETQYF

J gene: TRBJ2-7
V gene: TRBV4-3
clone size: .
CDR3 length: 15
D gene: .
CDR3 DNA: TGCGCCAGCAGCCAAGAGGTAGCGGAGGCCTACGAGCAGTACTTC
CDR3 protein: CASSQEVAEAYEQYF

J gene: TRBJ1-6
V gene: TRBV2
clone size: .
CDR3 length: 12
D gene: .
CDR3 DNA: TGTGCCAGCAGTCCATCTAATTCACCCCTCCACTTT
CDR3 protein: CASSPSNSPLHF

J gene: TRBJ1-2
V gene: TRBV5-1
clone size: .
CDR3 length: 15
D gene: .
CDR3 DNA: TGCGCCAGCAGCCCGATGTGGGCAGCTAACTATGGCTACACCTTC
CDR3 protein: CASSPMWAANYGYTF

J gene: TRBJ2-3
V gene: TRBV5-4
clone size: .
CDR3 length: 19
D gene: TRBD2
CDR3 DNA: TGTGCCAGCAGCCCACCGGGACTAGCGGGTACCATGCAGAAAGATACGCAGTATTTT
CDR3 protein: CASSPPGLAGTMQKDTQYF

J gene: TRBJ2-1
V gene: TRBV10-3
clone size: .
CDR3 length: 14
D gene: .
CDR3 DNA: TGTGCCATCAGTGGAAGGGAGAATGACAATGAGCAGTTCTTC
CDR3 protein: CAISGRENDNEQFF

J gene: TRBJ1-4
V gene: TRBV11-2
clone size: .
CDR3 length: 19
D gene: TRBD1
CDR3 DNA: TGTGCCAGCAGCTTAGATCAGTTAGGACAGGGGGCCGGAGGGGAAAAACTGTTTTTT
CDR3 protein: CASSLDQLGQGAGGEKLFF

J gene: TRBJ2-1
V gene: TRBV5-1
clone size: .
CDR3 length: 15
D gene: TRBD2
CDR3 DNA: TGCGCCAGCAGCTCGGGACTAGCGGTATACAATGAGCAGTTCTTC
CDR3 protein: CASSSGLAVYNEQFF

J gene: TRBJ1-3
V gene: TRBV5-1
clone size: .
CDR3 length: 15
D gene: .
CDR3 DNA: TGCGCCAGCAGTGAAACAGGGTACGACGGAAACACCATATATTTT
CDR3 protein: CASSETGYDGNTIYF

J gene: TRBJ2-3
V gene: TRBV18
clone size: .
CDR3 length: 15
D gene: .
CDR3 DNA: TGTGCCAGCTTACCGGGGTCGGGGAGCACAGATACGCAGTATTTT
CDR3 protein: CASLPGSGSTDTQYF

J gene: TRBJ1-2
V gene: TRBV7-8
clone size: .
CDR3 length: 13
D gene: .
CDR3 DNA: TGTGCCAGCAGCAGACAGGAGATCTATGGCTACACCTTC
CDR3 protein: CASSRQEIYGYTF

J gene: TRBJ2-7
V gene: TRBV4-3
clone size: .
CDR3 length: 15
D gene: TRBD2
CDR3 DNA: TGCGCCAGCAGCCTTGGAAGCGGGGGAATCTACGAGCAGTACTTC
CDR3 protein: CASSLGSGGIYEQYF

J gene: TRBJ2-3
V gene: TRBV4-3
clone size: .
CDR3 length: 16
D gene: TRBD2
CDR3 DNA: TGCGCCAGCAGCCAAGGACTAGCGACCCGCACAGATACGCAGTATTTT
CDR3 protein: CASSQGLATRTDTQYF

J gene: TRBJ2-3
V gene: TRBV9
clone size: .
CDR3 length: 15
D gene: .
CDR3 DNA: TGTGCCAGCAGCGTAGATGGGGTGGGTACAGATACGCAGTATTTT
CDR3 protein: CASSVDGVGTDTQYF

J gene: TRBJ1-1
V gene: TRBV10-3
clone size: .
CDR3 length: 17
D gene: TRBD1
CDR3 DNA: TGTGCCATCAGTGAGACCCCGGGACAGGGGGCCGCCACTGAAGCTTTCTTT
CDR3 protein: CAISETPGQGAATEAFF

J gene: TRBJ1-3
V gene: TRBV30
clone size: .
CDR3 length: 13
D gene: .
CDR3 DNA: TGTGCCTGGAGCGGGGGAACTGGAAACACCATATATTTT
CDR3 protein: CAWSGGTGNTIYF

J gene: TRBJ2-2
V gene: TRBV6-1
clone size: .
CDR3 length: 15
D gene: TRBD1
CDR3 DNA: TGTGCCAGCAGGCAGGGACAGGAGAACACCGGGGAGCTGTTTTTT
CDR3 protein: CASRQGQENTGELFF

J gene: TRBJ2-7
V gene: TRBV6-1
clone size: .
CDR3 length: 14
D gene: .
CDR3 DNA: TGTGCCAGCAGTGAAACGTACATCTCCTACGAGCAGTACTTC
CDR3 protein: CASSETYISYEQYF

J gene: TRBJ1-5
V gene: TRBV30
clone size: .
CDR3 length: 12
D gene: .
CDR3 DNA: TGTGCCTGGAGCCCACCTAATCAGCCCCAGCATTTT
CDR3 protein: CAWSPPNQPQHF

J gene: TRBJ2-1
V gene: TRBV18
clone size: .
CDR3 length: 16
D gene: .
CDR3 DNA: TGTGCCAGCTCACCGGACCTGAGCGGCTTCGGGCATGAGCAGTTCTTC
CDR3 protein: CASSPDLSGFGHEQFF

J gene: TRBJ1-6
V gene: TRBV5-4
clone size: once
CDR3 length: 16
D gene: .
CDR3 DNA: TGTGCCAGCAGCTTTGGATCGCAGGGTGGGAACTCACCCCTCCACTTT
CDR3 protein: CASSFGSQGGNSPLHF

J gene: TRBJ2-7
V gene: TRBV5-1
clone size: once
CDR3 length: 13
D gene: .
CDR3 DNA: TGCGCCAGCAGCCCGCTCCCGGGGAACGAGCAGTACTTC
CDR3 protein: CASSPLPGNEQYF

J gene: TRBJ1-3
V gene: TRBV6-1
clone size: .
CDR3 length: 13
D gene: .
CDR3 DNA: TGTGCCAGCAGTGAATTAGGGCACGTCTCCATATATTTT
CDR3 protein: CASSELGHVSIYF

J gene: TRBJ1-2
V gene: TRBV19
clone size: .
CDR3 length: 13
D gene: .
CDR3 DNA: TGTGCCAGTGGCTCAGGGACGGGCTATGGCTACACCTTC
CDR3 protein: CASGSGTGYGYTF

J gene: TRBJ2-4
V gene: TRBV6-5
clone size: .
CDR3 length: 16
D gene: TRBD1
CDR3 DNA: TGTGCCAGCAGTTCCCCTCCTGACAGGGGATATAACATTCAGTACTTC
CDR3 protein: CASSSPPDRGYNIQYF